This T cell receptor beta chain was recorded in a study of blood T cell repertoires in COVID-19. Across the study: Both acute and convalescent COVID-19 samples were obtained from the United States, Italy and Spain.

There are 15 residues in the CDR3. Trimming removed 4 bases from V and 5 bases from J; junction bases left unmatched: 7. Germline V CDR1 and CDR2: SGDLS, YYNGEE. How the authors handled the data: Amplification from reference gene primers served as the basis for estimated nucleated cell counts. Measured with immunoSEQ multiplex PCR; TCRdb has only the in-frame clones, and not every one. The V and J calls and the clone size are those of that table, but D and trimming were determined from the DNA. The sample has around 100,000 clones, around four fifths seen once; the top ten hold roughly 13%. The clonotype originates from a middle-aged man with active or convalescent COVID-19. V gene TRBV9 combines with J gene TRBJ1-1; the match to TRBD1 covers 11 bases. The sequenced sample consisted of peripheral blood. The CDR3 region is CASSHTGTGGTEAFF. The CDR3 DNA sequence: TGTGCCAGCAGCCATACCGGGACAGGGGGGACTGAAGCTTTCTTT.